The 3 T cell receptor beta chains presented below share a single source sample, sequenced in a study of blood T cell repertoires in COVID-19. The table came from immunoSEQ multiplex PCR; TCRdb's copy has only in-frame clones and leaves some out. The data contain a few hundred thousand clones, roughly 89% of them seen just once; the ten biggest clones take up 4% to 5%. Sequencing was carried out using peripheral blood. These receptors came from a middle-aged woman who had recovered from COVID-19.

This chain connects TRBV6-4 to TRBJ1-5, with a tentative D call TRBD1 (5 bases). Germline V CDR1 and CDR2: MRHNA, SNTAGT. The CDR3 runs 12 residues. V was trimmed by 8 bases and J by 7 bases, leaving 12 bases between them. The chain's CDR3 is CASYLGGQPQHF. The DNA of the CDR3 is TGTGCCAGCTACCTCGGGGGGCAGCCCCAGCATTTT.

V is TRBV7-9 and J is TRBJ2-5; no clear D gene. With 5 bases removed from V and 5 bases from J, the gap between germline ends came to 6 bases. Per germline, CDR1 SEHNR and CDR2 FQNEAQ (reference sequence). The CDR3 covers 11 residues. CDR3 in amino acids: CASSTGETQYF. CDR3 coding DNA: TGTGCCAGCAGCACCGGGGAGACCCAGTACTTC.

This clone came up once. The chain carries TRBV19 and TRBJ1-6; no reliable D call. Between the trimmed V and J ends, which lost 7 bases and 2 bases, there was a span of 12 bases. This CDR3 comprises 15 residues. Germline V gene lookup returns CDR1 LNHDA and CDR2 SQIVND (reference sequence). DNA of the CDR3: TGTGCCAGTACCCCCCGAGGTCCCTATAATTCACCCCTCCACTTT. It encodes CASTPRGPYNSPLHF. Using reference TRBV19 and TRBJ1-6 for the parts outside the CDR3, the full variable domain is DGGITQSPKYLFRKEGQNVTLSCEQNLNHDAMYWYRQDPGQGLRLIYYSQIVNDFQKGDIAEGYSVSREKKESFPLTVTSAQKNPTAFYLCASTPRGPYNSPLHFGNGTRLTVT.